This T cell receptor beta chain was profiled in a study of vaccination and CD4 T cells after COVID-19. Study-wide context: Convalescent patients were SARS-CoV-2 positive by nasal swab PCR; about 9 mild, one severe. Each enrolled participant received a two-dose regimen of either BNT162b2 or mRNA-1273 vaccine. Culture controls were given either a CEFX pool, an HIV-1 Nef pool, or no peptide.

Sample treatment: roughly 10-day PBMC culture with coronavirus spike peptide pools or control peptides (ViraFEST assay). Negative selection yielded CD4+ T cells from day-10 cultures. Notes on this clonotype: The target antigen is unknown.

Cultured CD4+ T cell DNA was sequenced using the Oncomine TCR Beta short-read assay. TCRdb re-called the PCR reads through MiXCR, storing one row per CDR3 protein. This table has some 10,000 distinct CDR3 sequences, about 60% appearing once. The CDR3 sequence is 16 residues long. Trimming removed 6 bases at V and 1 base at J, with 15 bases between. Germline CDR1 reads MNHEY; CDR2 reads SVGEGT. Source material: CD4+ T cells from blood, cultured in vitro. V is TRBV6-2 or TRBV6-3 and J is TRBJ2-2, with D maybe TRBD2 (7 bases). The TCR comes from a human donor who had recovered from COVID-19. The CDR3 DNA sequence: TGTGCCAGCAGACTCCACGGGGGGCAGAACACCGGGGAGCTGTTTTTT. Translation gives CASRLHGGQNTGELFF.